These 11 T cell receptor beta chains were all obtained from the same sample, sequenced in a study of Ad26.COV2.S vaccination and SARS-CoV-2 variants. The assay was immunoSEQ multiplex PCR, and TCRdb's table has in-frame clones only and misses some. The table has 440,000 or so clones, 90% seen once. Specified treatment: approximately 18 received Ad26.COV2.S at low or high dose, single or two shots; roughly 5 received placebo; per-sample allocation not given. Day 63 after the first vaccine or placebo injection was the time point for sampling. The sample here was peripheral blood, taken in a trial of Ad26.COV2.S vaccine versus placebo. These receptors all stem from a person aged 18-65 years who received the Ad26.COV2.S COVID-19 vaccine or a placebo.

This clone was counted a single time. The chain couples TRBV7-9 to TRBJ1-1, with TRBD1 matching 9 bases. Looked up from germline, CDR1 is SEHNR and CDR2 is FQNEAQ (reference sequence). The J segment lost 1 base and the V segment lost 5 bases, leaving 8 bases of the junction unmatched. This CDR3 region has 16 residues. CDR3 in DNA: TGTGCCAGCAGCCCCCGGGACAGGGTTAGGAACACTGAAGCTTTCTTT. Encoded protein: CASSPRDRVRNTEAFF.

V gene TRBV18 combines with J gene TRBJ2-7; D unresolved. From germline, CDR1 is KGHSH and CDR2 LQKENI. With 1 base removed from V and 2 bases from J, the gap between germline ends came to 12 bases. CDR3 length: 15 residues. Here the CDR3 DNA reads TGTGCCAGCTCACCACGGTTCCGAGGTGCCTACGAGCAGTACTTC. It translates to CASSPRFRGAYEQYF.

The V and J genes are TRBV7-2 and TRBJ2-5, with D tentatively TRBD1 (5 bases). Between the trimmed V and J ends, which lost 1 base and 2 bases, there was a span of 8 bases. The CDR3 is 14 residues long. Germline V gene lookup returns CDR1 SGHTA and CDR2 FQGNSA. The CDR3 DNA sequence: TGTGCCAGCAGCTTAGGGGGCACGCAAGAGACCCAGTACTTC. It is translated as CASSLGGTQETQYF. Variable domain in full (rest from reference TRBV7-2 and TRBJ2-5): GAGVSQSPSNKVTEKGKDVELRCDPISGHTALYWYRQSLGQGLEFLIYFQGNSAPDKSGLPSDRFSAERTGGSVSTLTIQRTQQEDSAVYLCASSLGGTQETQYFGPGTRLLVL.

V usage is TRBV5-1 and J usage is TRBJ2-2; 7 bases line up with TRBD1. The germline V gene has CDR1 SGHRS and CDR2 YFSETQ. The V segment lost 0 bases and the J segment 4 bases; nucleotides outside the gene matches: 6. CDR3 length: 16 residues. CDR3 sequence reads: CASSLGVSGGTGELFF. CDR3 sequence (DNA): TGCGCCAGCAGCTTGGGAGTGTCAGGGGGCACCGGGGAGCTGTTTTTT. Using reference TRBV5-1 and TRBJ2-2 for the parts outside the CDR3, the full variable domain is KAGVTQTPRYLIKTRGQQVTLSCSPISGHRSVSWYQQTPGQGLQFLFEYFSETQRNKGNFPGRFSGRQFSNSRSEMNVSTLELGDSALYLCASSLGVSGGTGELFFGEGSRLTVL.

This sequence joins TRBV12-3 or TRBV12-4 and TRBJ2-7, with D uncertain. Trimming took off 6 bases at V and 5 bases at J, with 14 bases between the two ends. CDR3 length: 13 residues. The CDR3: CASSDLLGDEQYF. For the CDR3, the DNA is TGTGCCAGCAGCGACTTGTTGGGCGACGAGCAGTACTTC.

This chain links TRBV7-6 with TRBJ1-1; no definite D call. This CDR3 region has 16 residues. CDR1 is SGHVS and CDR2 is FNYEAQ in the germline V gene. With 2 bases removed from V and 3 bases from J, the gap between germline ends came to 16 bases. This CDR3 is CASSLLSGRVDTEAFF. For the CDR3, the DNA is TGTGCCAGCAGCTTACTTTCCGGGAGGGTTGACACTGAAGCTTTCTTT.

The chain employs TRBV3-1 (or the pseudogene TRBV3-2) and TRBJ2-5, with 12 bases identical to TRBD2. This CDR3 spans 17 amino acids. The J segment lost 4 bases and the V segment lost 4 bases, leaving 10 bases of the junction unmatched. Germline loops: CDR1 LGHDT, CDR2 YNNKEL (reference sequence). The CDR3, as DNA: TGTGCCAGCAGCCCCTATGCGCTAGCGGGGGGGGGAGAGACCCAGTACTTC. The encoded protein is CASSPYALAGGGETQYF.

The CDR3 protein is CASSPNPGGLGEQYF. Here the CDR3 DNA reads TGTGCCAGCTCACCCAACCCCGGGGGGCTGGGGGAGCAGTACTTC. The chain has TRBV18 and TRBJ2-7; D is perhaps TRBD2 (7 bases). Trimming removed 3 bases from V and 7 bases from J, with 19 bases in between. The germline gives CDR1 KGHSH, CDR2 LQKENI. The CDR3 sequence is 15 residues long. The full variable domain, rest sourced from reference TRBV18 and TRBJ2-7, is NAGVMQNPRHLVRRRGQEARLRCSPMKGHSHVYWYRQLPEEGLKFMVYLQKENIIDESGMPKERFSAEFPKEGPSILRIQQVVRGDSAAYFCASSPNPGGLGEQYFGPGTRLTVT.

The chain joins TRBV9 to TRBJ2-5; 10 nucleotides match TRBD2. Germline trimming cut 3 bases from V and 2 bases from J; bases unmatched to any gene: 10. The V gene's germline CDR1 is SGDLS and CDR2 YYNGEE. The CDR3 consists of 17 residues. The CDR3: CASSERGLAVQQETQYF. As DNA, the CDR3 is TGTGCCAGCAGCGAAAGAGGACTAGCGGTCCAACAAGAGACCCAGTACTTC.

The rearrangement links TRBV15 to TRBJ2-7; 7 bases are shared with TRBD1. From germline, CDR1 is LNHNV and CDR2 YYDKDF (reference sequence). CDR3 size: 13 residues. J lost 3 bases, V lost 8 bases, and 7 bases had no gene match. The CDR3: CATAGDRIYEQYF. In nucleotides, the CDR3 is TGTGCCACCGCCGGGGACAGAATCTACGAGCAGTACTTC.

Details on this clone: Distinct nucleotide sequences in the sample also encode this CDR3. The V and J genes are TRBV2 and TRBJ1-1, with 9 bases lining up with TRBD1. The length of the CDR3 is 14 residues. Germline V CDR1 and CDR2: SNHLY, FYNNEI. Unmatched junction bases numbered 3, after V lost 6 bases and J lost 1 base. In DNA form, the CDR3 reads TGTGCCAGCAGCGGACAGGGGAGGAACACTGAAGCTTTCTTT. It translates to CASSGQGRNTEAFF.